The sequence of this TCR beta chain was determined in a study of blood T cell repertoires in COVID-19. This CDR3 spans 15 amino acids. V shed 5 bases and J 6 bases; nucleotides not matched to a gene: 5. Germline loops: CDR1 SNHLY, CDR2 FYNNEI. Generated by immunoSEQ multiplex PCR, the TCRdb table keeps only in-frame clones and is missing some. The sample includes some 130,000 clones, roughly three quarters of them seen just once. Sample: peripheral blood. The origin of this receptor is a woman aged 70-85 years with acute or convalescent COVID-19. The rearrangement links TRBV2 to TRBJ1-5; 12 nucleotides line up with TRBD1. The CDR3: CASSPGQGAIQPQHF. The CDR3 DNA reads TGTGCCAGCAGTCCGGGACAGGGGGCAATTCAGCCCCAGCATTTT. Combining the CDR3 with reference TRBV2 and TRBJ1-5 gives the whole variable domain EPEVTQTPSHQVTQMGQEVILRCVPISNHLYFYWYRQILGQKVEFLVSFYNNEISEKSEIFDDQFSVERPDGSNFTLKIRSTKLEDSAMYFCASSPGQGAIQPQHFGDGTRLSIL.